This T cell receptor beta chain was sequenced for a study of shared clonotypes between healthy human individuals. Background on the study: Those who served as donors were a couple of women and three men between the ages of 18 and 49. Three CD4 naive, three CD4 memory, two CD8 naive and one CD8 memory plate were used per donor.

All of the donors resided in Nashville, Tennessee, and each was a Caucasian adult. This CDR3 comprises 16 residues. Germline lookup yields CDR1 SGHRS and CDR2 YFSETQ. V lost 0 bases to trimming and J lost 7 bases; unmatched junction nucleotides: 7. Investigators spread the genomic DNA of each subset evenly over several immunoSEQ plates. TCRdb's copy holds only in-frame clones and misses some; the assay was immunoSEQ multiplex PCR. The sample shows approximately 2.5 million clones, 80% to 95% of them seen only once. What was sequenced was naive CD4+ T cells from PBMCs. The subset is: CD45RA+ positively selected. V and J are TRBV5-1 and TRBJ2-1; TRBD2 agrees at 10 bases. The TCR was taken from a man aged 18 to 30 in good health. Some clones in this sample may be carry-over from other donors' samples. The chain's CDR3 is CASSLDPAGGPNEQFF. The CDR3 DNA follows: TGCGCCAGCAGCTTGGATCCAGCGGGAGGGCCAAATGAGCAGTTCTTC.